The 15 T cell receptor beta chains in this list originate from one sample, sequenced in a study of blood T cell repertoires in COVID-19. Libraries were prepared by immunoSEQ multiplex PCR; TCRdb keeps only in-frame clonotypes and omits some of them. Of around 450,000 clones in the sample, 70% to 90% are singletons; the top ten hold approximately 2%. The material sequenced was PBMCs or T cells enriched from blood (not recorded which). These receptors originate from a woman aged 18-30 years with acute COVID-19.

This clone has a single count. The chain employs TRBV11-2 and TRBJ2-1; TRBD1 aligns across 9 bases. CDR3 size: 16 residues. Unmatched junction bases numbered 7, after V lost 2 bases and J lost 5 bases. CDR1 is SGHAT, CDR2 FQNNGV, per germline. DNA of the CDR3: TGTGCCAGCAGCTTATTTCCCTGGACAGGGGACAATGAGCAGTTCTTC. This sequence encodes CASSLFPWTGDNEQFF.

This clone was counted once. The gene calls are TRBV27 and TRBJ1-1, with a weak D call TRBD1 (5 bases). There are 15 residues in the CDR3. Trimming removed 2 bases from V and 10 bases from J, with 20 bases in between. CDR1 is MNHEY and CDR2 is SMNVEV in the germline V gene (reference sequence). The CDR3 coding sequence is TGTGCCAGCAGTTTAAGGGATCGGGGGGGGAGGGTAGCTTTCTTT. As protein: CASSLRDRGGRVAFF.

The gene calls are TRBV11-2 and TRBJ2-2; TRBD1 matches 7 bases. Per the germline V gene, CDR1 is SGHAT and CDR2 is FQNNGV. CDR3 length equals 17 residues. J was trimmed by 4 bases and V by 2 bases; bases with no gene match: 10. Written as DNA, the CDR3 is TGTGCCAGCAGCTTATTAGTAATGGCAGGGGGCACCGGGGAGCTGTTTTTT. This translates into CASSLLVMAGGTGELFF.

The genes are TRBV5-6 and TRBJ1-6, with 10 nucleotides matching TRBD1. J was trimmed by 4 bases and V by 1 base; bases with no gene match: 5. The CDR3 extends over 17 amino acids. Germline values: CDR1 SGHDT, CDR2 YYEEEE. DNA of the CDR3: TGTGCCAGCAGCTTGTTCCGGACAGGGGGATATAATTCACCCCTCCACTTT. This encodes CASSLFRTGGYNSPLHF.

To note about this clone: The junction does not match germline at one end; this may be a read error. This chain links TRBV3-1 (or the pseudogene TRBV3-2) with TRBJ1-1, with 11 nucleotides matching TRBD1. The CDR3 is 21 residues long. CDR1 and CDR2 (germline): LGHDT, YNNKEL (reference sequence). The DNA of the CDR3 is TGTGCCGGCAGCCAAGAACTAATTTACCGGGACAGGGGGAATTGGGTCACTGAAGCTTTCTTT. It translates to CAGSQELIYRDRGNWVTEAFF.

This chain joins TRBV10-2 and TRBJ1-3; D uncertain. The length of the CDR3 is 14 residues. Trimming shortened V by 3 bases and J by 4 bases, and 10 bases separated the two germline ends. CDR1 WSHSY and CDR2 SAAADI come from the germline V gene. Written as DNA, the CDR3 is TGCGCCAGCAGTGACCCGGGATCGGGAAACACCATATATTTT. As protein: CASSDPGSGNTIYF.

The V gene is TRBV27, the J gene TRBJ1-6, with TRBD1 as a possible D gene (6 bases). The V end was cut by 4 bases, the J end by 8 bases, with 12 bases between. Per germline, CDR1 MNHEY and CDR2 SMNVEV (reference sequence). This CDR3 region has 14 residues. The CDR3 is CASSYWGRDSPLHF. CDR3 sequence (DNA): TGTGCCAGCAGTTACTGGGGGCGAGATTCACCCCTCCACTTT.

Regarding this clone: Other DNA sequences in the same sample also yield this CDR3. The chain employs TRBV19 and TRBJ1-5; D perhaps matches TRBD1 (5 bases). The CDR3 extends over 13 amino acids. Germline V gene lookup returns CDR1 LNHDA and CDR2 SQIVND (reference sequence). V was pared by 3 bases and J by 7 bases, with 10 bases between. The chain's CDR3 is CASSIQGGQPQHF. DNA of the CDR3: TGTGCCAGTAGTATTCAGGGCGGACAGCCCCAGCATTTT.

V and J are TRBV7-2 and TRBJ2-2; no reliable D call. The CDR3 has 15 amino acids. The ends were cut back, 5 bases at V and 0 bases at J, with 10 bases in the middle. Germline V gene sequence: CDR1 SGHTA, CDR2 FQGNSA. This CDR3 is CASSDSLPNTGELFF. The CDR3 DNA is TGTGCCAGCAGCGATAGCCTTCCGAACACCGGGGAGCTGTTTTTT.

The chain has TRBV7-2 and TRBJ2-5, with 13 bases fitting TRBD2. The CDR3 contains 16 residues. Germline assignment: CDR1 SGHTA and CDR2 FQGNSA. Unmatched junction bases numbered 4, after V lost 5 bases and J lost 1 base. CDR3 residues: CASSPRLAGGQETQYF. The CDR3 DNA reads TGTGCCAGCAGCCCTCGACTAGCGGGGGGCCAAGAGACCCAGTACTTC.

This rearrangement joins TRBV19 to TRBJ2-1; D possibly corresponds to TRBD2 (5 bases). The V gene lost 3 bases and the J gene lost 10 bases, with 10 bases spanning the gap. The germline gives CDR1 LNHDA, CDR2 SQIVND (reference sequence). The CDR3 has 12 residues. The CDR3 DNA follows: TGTGCCAGTAGTATTCGGGAAAAGGAGCAGTTCTTC. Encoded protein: CASSIREKEQFF.

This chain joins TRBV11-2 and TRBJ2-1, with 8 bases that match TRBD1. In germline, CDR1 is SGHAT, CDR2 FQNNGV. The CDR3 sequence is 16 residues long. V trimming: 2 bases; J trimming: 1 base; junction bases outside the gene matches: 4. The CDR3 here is CASSLQGALSYNEQFF. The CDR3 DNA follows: TGTGCCAGCAGCTTACAGGGGGCTTTGTCCTACAATGAGCAGTTCTTC.

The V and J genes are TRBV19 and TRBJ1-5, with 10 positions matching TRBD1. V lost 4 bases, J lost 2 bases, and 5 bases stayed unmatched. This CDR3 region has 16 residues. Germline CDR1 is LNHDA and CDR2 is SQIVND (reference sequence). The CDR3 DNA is TGTGCCAGTAGTACCCGGGACAGGGGTGGCAATCAGCCCCAGCATTTT. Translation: CASSTRDRGGNQPQHF.

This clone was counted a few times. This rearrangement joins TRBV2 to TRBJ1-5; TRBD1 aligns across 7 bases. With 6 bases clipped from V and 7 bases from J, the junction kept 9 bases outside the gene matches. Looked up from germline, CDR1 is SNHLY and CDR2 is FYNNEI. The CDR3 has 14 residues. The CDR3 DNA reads TGTGCCAGCAGCCGGGACAGCCTTGGGCAGCCCCAGCATTTT. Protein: CASSRDSLGQPQHF.

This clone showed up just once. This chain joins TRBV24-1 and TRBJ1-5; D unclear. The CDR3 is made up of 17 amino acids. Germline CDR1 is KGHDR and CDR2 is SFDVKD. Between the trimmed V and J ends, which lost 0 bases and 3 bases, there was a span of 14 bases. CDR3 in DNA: TGTGCCACCAGTGATTTGCGGAAGGACTTTGACAATCAGCCCCAGCATTTT. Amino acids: CATSDLRKDFDNQPQHF.